This TCR beta chain was observed in a study of blood T cell repertoires in COVID-19. The junction had 3 bases not matched to a gene; V was cut back by 6 bases and J by 2 bases. This CDR3 is 15 amino acids long. Looked up from germline, CDR1 is SNHLY and CDR2 is FYNNEI. Per the authors' pipeline: Amplification with reference gene primers provided the estimates of nucleated cell counts. TCRdb's table, derived via immunoSEQ multiplex PCR, lists solely in-frame clones and lacks some. V and J calls and clone size follow that table, whereas D and trimming were derived from the DNA. The sample includes roughly 57,000 clones, 70% to 90% of them seen just once.

The sequenced sample was peripheral blood. The TCR sequence derives from a human donor in a cohort sampled during active COVID-19. The chain combines TRBV2 with TRBJ2-6, with 8 positions matching TRBD1. CDR3 nucleotides: TGTGCCAGCAGCCAGGACAGGGCTGGGGCCAACGTCCTGACTTTC. As protein: CASSQDRAGANVLTF.